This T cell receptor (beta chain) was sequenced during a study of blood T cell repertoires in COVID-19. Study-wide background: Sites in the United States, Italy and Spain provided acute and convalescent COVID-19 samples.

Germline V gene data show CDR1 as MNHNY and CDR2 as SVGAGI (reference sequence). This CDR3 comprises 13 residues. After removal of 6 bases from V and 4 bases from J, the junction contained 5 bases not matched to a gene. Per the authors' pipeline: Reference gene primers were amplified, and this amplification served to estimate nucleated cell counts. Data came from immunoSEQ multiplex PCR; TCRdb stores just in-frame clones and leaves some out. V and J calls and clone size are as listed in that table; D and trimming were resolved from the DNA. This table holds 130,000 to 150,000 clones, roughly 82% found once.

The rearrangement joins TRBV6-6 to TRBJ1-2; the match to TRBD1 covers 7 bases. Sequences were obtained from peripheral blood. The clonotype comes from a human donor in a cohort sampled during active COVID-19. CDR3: CASRSTGTYGYTF. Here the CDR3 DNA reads TGTGCCAGCAGGTCGACAGGGACCTATGGCTACACCTTC.